This record concerns one T cell receptor (beta chain) sequence. Enrollment of patients from Seattle took place during active infection, with longitudinal follow-up. TCRdb keeps only in-frame clones here, not all; method: immunoSEQ multiplex PCR. Here the sample spans around 200,000 clones, about 83% being singletons. This entry belongs to a study of blood T cell repertoires in COVID-19. Study-level information: Samples taken during acute and convalescent COVID-19 were collected in the United States, Italy and Spain. PBMCs, B-cell-depleted T cells, or T cells provided the cDNA or gDNA that made up the material.

The receptor was isolated from a woman in her twenties or thirties with COVID-19, enrolled during active disease. The sequencing sample was made of peripheral blood.

This CDR3 is CASSVLGQGAGNTIYF. The CDR3 DNA reads as TGCGCCAGCAGCGTCTTGGGACAGGGAGCTGGAAACACCATATATTTT. V gene TRBV5-1 combines with J gene TRBJ1-3, with 9 bases identical to TRBD1. The CDR3 totals 16 residues. J gave up 2 bases and V 4 bases, and 7 bases lay outside the gene matches. Germline loops: CDR1 SGHRS, CDR2 YFSETQ.